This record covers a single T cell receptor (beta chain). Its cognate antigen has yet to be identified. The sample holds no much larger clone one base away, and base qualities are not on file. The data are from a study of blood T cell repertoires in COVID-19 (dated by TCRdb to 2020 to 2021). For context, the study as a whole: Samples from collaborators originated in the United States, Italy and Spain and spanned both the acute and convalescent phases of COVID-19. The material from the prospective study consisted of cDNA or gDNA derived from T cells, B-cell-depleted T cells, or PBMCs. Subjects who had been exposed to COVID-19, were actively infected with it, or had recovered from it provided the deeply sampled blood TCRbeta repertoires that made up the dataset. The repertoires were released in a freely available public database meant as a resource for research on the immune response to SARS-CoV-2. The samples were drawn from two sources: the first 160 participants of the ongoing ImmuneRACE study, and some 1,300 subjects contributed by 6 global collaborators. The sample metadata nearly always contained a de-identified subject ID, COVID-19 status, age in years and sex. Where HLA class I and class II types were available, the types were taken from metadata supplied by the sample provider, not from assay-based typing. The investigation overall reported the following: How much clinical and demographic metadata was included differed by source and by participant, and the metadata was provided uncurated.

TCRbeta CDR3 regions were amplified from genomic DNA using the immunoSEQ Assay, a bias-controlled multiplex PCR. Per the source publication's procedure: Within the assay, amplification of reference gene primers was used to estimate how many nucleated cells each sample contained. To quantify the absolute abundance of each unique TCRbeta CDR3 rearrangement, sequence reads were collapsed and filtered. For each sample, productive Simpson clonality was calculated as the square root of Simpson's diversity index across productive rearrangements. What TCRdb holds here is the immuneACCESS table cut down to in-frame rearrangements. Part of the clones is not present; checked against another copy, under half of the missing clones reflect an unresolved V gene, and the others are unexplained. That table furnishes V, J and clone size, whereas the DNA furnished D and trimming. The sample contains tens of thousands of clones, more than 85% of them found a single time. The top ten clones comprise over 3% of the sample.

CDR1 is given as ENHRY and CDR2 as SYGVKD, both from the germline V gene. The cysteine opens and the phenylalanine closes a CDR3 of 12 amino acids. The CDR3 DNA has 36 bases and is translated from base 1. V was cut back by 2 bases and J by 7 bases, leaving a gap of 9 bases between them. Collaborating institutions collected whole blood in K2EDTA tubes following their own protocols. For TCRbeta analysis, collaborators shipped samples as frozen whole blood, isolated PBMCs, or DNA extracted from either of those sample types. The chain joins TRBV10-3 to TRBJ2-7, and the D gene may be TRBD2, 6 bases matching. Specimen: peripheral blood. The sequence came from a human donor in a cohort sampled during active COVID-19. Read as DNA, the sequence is TGTGCCATCAGTGAGGGGGCGGGAGAGCAGTACTTC. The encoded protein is CAISEGAGEQYF.